These 19 T cell receptor beta chains were all obtained from the same sample, sequenced in a study of blood T cell repertoires in COVID-19. TCRdb's table, derived via immunoSEQ multiplex PCR, lists solely in-frame clones and lacks some. This table has around 300,000 clones, roughly 90% appearing once. Sequenced material: peripheral blood. Receptors originate from a man aged 45 to 65 with acute or convalescent COVID-19.

The chain recombines TRBV29-1 with TRBJ2-7; tentatively, D is TRBD1 (6 bases). The CDR3 runs to 12 residues. CDR1 SQVTM and CDR2 ANQGSEA come from the germline V gene. V lost 4 bases and J lost 2, with 9 bases in between. CDR3 amino acids: CSVARGPYEQYF. CDR3 bases: TGCAGCGTTGCCAGGGGCCCCTACGAGCAGTACTTC.

The rearrangement joins TRBV7-9 to TRBJ2-5, with 11 positions matching TRBD2. Germline values: CDR1 SEHNR, CDR2 FQNEAQ (reference sequence). This CDR3 is 17 amino acids long. The J segment lost 6 bases and the V segment lost 4 bases, leaving 13 bases of the junction unmatched. CDR3 nucleotides: TGTGCCAGCAGCTCCCTCGAGGTAGCGGGGGGGCTCAAGACCCAGTACTTC. Protein product: CASSSLEVAGGLKTQYF.

The chain employs TRBV4-1 and TRBJ2-1; 7 bases line up with TRBD1. The germline CDR1 and CDR2 sequences are MGHRA and YSYEKL. The CDR3 is made up of 15 amino acids. The V and J ends lost 3 bases and 5 bases, in that order; junction bases with no gene match: 7. CDR3 in amino acids: CASSQNRDSHNEQFF. The CDR3 nucleotides read TGCGCCAGCAGCCAGAACCGGGACAGTCACAATGAGCAGTTCTTC.

V gene TRBV7-9 combines with J gene TRBJ1-1; D is uncertain. Trimming took off 5 bases at V and 4 bases at J, with 11 bases between the two ends. CDR3 length: 13 amino acids. Per germline, CDR1 SEHNR and CDR2 FQNEAQ (reference sequence). In DNA, the CDR3 is TGTGCCAGCAGCCTTGCTCTGGCCACTGAAGCTTTCTTT. This gives the protein CASSLALATEAFF.

This clone was observed a single time. In the same sample, other DNA sequences code for this CDR3. This sequence joins TRBV15 and TRBJ1-6, with a tentative D call TRBD1 (6 bases). V was pared by 3 bases and J by 10 bases, with 13 bases between. Germline V gene lookup returns CDR1 LNHNV and CDR2 YYDKDF (reference sequence). There are 14 residues in the CDR3. CDR3 nucleotide sequence: TGTGCCACCAGCAGGGGACAAGGGGACTCACCCCTCCACTTT. Amino acid sequence: CATSRGQGDSPLHF.

This clone was counted once. This chain links TRBV4-2 with TRBJ1-2, with 7 bases aligning to TRBD1. The length of the CDR3 is 14 residues. Losses at the gene ends were 1 base for V and 6 bases for J; bases not matched to a gene: 5. Germline CDR1 and CDR2: LGHNA and YNFKEQ. The CDR3: CASSQVGQADGYTF. CDR3 in DNA: TGTGCCAGCAGCCAAGTAGGACAGGCCGATGGCTACACCTTC.

The chain joins TRBV7-6 to TRBJ1-4; TRBD1 is a possible D gene (5 bases). V lost 5 bases and J lost 9, with 19 bases in between. Germline V gives CDR1 SGHVS, CDR2 FNYEAQ. This CDR3 is built from 15 residues. The CDR3 DNA sequence: TGTGCCAGCAGCGACCGGGATCCCCGGGGGAAAAAACTGTTTTTT. Its translation is CASSDRDPRGKKLFF.

Remarks on this clone: Other DNA variants within this sample encode the same CDR3. The V gene is TRBV29-1, the J gene TRBJ1-5; the match to TRBD1 covers 7 bases. J gave up 2 bases and V 6 bases, and 1 base lay outside the gene matches. CDR3 size: 12 residues. CDR1 is SQVTM, CDR2 ANQGSEA, per germline. This chain's CDR3 is CSVGTGNQPQHF. For the CDR3, the DNA is TGCAGCGTCGGGACAGGCAATCAGCCCCAGCATTTT.

The chain has TRBV19 and TRBJ1-2; D is perhaps TRBD1 (6 bases). Germline V gene data show CDR1 as LNHDA and CDR2 as SQIVND (reference sequence). Trimming shortened V by 5 bases and J by 4 bases, and 11 bases separated the two germline ends. CDR3 size: 13 residues. Here the CDR3 reads CASSFGGLYGYTF. The CDR3 DNA reads as TGTGCCAGTAGTTTTGGGGGCCTCTATGGCTACACCTTC.

V is TRBV12-5 and J is TRBJ2-6; D is unclear. V was clipped by 6 bases and J by 2 bases, with 5 bases between them. CDR1 LGHNT and CDR2 FRNRAP come from the germline V gene. CDR3 length: 13 residues. The DNA of the CDR3 is TGTGCTAGTGGCCTCGCTGGGGCCAACGTCCTGACTTTC. It is translated as CASGLAGANVLTF.

This chain links TRBV6-5 with TRBJ2-7; TRBD2 is a possible D gene (6 bases). Trimming took 6 bases from V and 3 from J, leaving 15 bases between them. Germline V CDR1 and CDR2: MNHEY, SVGAGI. The length of the CDR3 is 14 residues. The CDR3 loop is CASSQTADYYEQYF. DNA for the CDR3: TGTGCCAGCAGCCAAACCGCGGACTACTACGAGCAGTACTTC.

The chain couples TRBV9 to TRBJ2-1; tentatively, D is TRBD1 (5 bases). Trimming cost V 2 bases and J 9 bases, with 18 bases left between them. CDR1 is SGDLS and CDR2 is YYNGEE in the germline V gene. CDR3 size: 15 residues. CDR3: CASSVAGMSYREQFF. The CDR3 DNA is TGTGCCAGCAGCGTGGCAGGGATGAGTTATCGTGAGCAGTTCTTC.

The V call is TRBV2, the J call TRBJ1-5; D gene uncertain. There are 15 residues in the CDR3. Trimming took off 8 bases at V and 0 bases at J, with 14 bases between the two ends. Germline V CDR1 and CDR2: SNHLY, FYNNEI. The CDR3 DNA sequence: TGTGCCAGCGGAACAGCTGATGCTAGCAATCAGCCCCAGCATTTT. Its translation: CASGTADASNQPQHF.

The genes are TRBV9 and TRBJ2-7, with TRBD2 matching 8 bases. Germline CDR1 reads SGDLS; CDR2 reads YYNGEE. V lost 7 bases to trimming and J lost 2 bases; unmatched junction nucleotides: 17. The CDR3 is 17 amino acids. CDR3 DNA sequence: TGTGCCAGCGGAAAGGGGCGGGGGGCGTCCCTCCCCTACGAGCAGTACTTC. This codes for CASGKGRGASLPYEQYF.

The chain uses TRBV5-4 and TRBJ2-5; the D gene is possibly TRBD1 (6 bases). Per the germline V gene, CDR1 is SGHNT and CDR2 is YYREEE (reference sequence). CDR3 length: 14 residues. V was shortened by 6 bases and J by 2 bases, with 14 bases between the two germline ends. CDR3: CASTPEGEQETQYF. For the CDR3, the DNA is TGTGCCAGCACCCCCGAGGGGGAACAAGAGACCCAGTACTTC.

The chain employs TRBV5-1 and TRBJ1-1, with TRBD1 identical over 7 bases. Trimming cost V 7 bases and J 1 base; bases outside gene matches: 10. From germline, CDR1 is SGHRS and CDR2 YFSETQ. The CDR3 totals 15 residues. The CDR3: CASGPSGTANTEAFF. CDR3 in DNA: TGCGCCAGCGGACCGTCCGGGACAGCGAACACTGAAGCTTTCTTT. The full variable domain, in which reference TRBV5-1 and TRBJ1-1 provide the parts outside the CDR3, is KAGVTQTPRYLIKTRGQQVTLSCSPISGHRSVSWYQQTPGQGLQFLFEYFSETQRNKGNFPGRFSGRQFSNSRSEMNVSTLELGDSALYLCASGPSGTANTEAFFGQGTRLTVV.

The V gene is TRBV11-1, the J gene TRBJ2-3, with TRBD1 matching 8 bases. Trimming removed 5 bases from V and 2 bases from J; junction bases left unmatched: 3. Germline V gene lookup returns CDR1 SGHAT and CDR2 FQDESV (reference sequence). The CDR3 is made up of 14 amino acids. For the CDR3, the DNA is TGTGCCAGCAGCCAGGACAGGGCCACAGATACGCAGTATTTT. This gives the protein CASSQDRATDTQYF.

The V gene is TRBV25-1, the J gene TRBJ2-2; 9 bases match TRBD1. V trimming: 7 bases; J trimming: 4 bases; junction bases outside the gene matches: 7. Germline lookup yields CDR1 MGHDK and CDR2 SYGVNS. The CDR3 is 15 residues long. As DNA, the CDR3 is TGTGCCAGCACGAGGGGGACAGGGAGCACCGGGGAGCTGTTTTTT. Protein: CASTRGTGSTGELFF.

On this clone: One junction end disagrees with the germline gene, perhaps due to a read error. The CDR3 loop reads CSVRSTDTQYF. CDR3 coding DNA: TGCAGCGTTAGGAGCACGGATACGCAGTATTTT. The rearrangement links TRBV29-1 to TRBJ2-3, with D hard to call. CDR3 size: 11 residues. The V gene's germline CDR1 is SQVTM and CDR2 ANQGSEA.